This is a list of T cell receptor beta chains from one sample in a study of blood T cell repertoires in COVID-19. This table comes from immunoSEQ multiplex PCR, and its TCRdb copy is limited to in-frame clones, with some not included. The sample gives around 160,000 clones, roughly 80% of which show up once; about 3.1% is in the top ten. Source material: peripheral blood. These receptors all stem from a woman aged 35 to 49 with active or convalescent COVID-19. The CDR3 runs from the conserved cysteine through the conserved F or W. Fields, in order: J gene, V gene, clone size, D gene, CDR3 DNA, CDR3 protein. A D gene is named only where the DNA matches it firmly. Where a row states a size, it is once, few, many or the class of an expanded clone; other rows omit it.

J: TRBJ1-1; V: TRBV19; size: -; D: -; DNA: TGTGCCAGTAGTATCCCCGGGTCCACTGAAGCTTTCTTT; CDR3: CASSIPGSTEAFF
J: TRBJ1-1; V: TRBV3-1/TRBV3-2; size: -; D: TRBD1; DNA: TGTGCCAGCAGAAACAGGGGGCTTTCTGAAGCTTTCTTT; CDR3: CASRNRGLSEAFF
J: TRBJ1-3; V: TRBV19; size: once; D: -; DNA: TGTGCCAGTAGTATAGGCGACAGCCTACGCTCTGGAAACACCATATATTTT; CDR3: CASSIGDSLRSGNTIYF
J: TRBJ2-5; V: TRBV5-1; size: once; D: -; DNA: TGCGCCAGCAGCTTGGGTCCTGGCGGCCCGGAGACCCAGTACTTC; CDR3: CASSLGPGGPETQYF
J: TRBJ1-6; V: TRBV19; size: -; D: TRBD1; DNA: TGTGCCAGTAGTGTACTCTACAGGGGACGTAATTCACCCCTCCACTTT; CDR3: CASSVLYRGRNSPLHF
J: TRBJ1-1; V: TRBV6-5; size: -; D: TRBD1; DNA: TGTGCCAGCAGTTACAGGGGGCTCACTGAAGCTTTCTTT; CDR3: CASSYRGLTEAFF
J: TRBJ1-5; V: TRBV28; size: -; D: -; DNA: TGTGCCAGCAGGGGGCTTGGCAATCAGCCCCAGCATTTT; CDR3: CASRGLGNQPQHF
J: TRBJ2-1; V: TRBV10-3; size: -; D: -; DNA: TGTGCCATCAGTGAGTCGACTGGGACAAGCGGGGTGGGGAATGAGCAGTTCTTC; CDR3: CAISESTGTSGVGNEQFF
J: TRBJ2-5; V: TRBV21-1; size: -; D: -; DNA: TGTGCCAGCAGCAAAGGGGGGACAGGGGGAGCGGAGACCCAGTACTTC; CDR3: CASSKGGTGGAETQYF
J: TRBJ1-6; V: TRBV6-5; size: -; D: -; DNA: TGTGCCAGCAGTAACCCGACAGGCCACAATTCACCCCTCCACTTT; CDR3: CASSNPTGHNSPLHF
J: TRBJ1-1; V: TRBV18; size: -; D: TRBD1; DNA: TGTGCCAGCTCACCCCGGGACAGAGCTTTCTTT; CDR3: CASSPRDRAFF
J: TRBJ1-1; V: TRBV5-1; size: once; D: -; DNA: TGCGCCAGCAGCTTGAGCGTACAGGCCACTGAAGCTTTCTTT; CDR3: CASSLSVQATEAFF
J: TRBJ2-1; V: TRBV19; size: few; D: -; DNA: TGTGCCAGTAGGAAAGACAGGAGCTCCTACAATGAGCAGTTCTTC; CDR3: CASRKDRSSYNEQFF
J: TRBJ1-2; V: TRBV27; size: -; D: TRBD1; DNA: TGTGCCAGCAGAAATATCGGACAGGGCTTGGGTGGCTACACCTTC; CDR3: CASRNIGQGLGGYTF
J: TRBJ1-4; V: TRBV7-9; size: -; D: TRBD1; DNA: TGTGCCAGCAGCTTAAGGGGGACAGCAACTAATGAAAAACTGTTTTTT; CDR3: CASSLRGTATNEKLFF
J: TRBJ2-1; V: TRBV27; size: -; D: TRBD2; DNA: TGTGCCACAGCCGGCCTGGGACTAGCTGAGCAGTTCTTC; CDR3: CATAGLGLAEQFF
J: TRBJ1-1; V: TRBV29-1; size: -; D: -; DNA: TGCAGCGTAGAAGTTACAGGTTGGAACACTGAAGCTTTCTTT; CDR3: CSVEVTGWNTEAFF
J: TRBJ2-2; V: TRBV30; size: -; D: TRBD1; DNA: TGTGCCTGGAGCGGACTCCCCCGGGAACAGGGGGCTGAGGACGGGGAGCTGTTTTTT; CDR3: CAWSGLPREQGAEDGELFF
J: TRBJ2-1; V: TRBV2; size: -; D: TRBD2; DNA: TGTGCCAGCAGTCCCCTAGCGGGGGAGTACAATGAGCAGTTCTTC; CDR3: CASSPLAGEYNEQFF
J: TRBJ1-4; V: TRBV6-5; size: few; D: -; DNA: TGTGCCAGCCCGCAGGGCCTGGAACTGTTTTTT; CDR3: CASPQGLELFF
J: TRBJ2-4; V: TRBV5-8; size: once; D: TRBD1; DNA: TGTGCCAGCAGCCGGGACAGGGGCAAAAACATTCAGTACTTC; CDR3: CASSRDRGKNIQYF
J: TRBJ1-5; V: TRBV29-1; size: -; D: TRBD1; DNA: TGCAGCGTAGGGGACAGGGTGAGCAATCAGCCCCAGCATTTT; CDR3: CSVGDRVSNQPQHF
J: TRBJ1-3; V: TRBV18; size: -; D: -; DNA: TGTGCCAGCTCACCACCTCGGACTGTCAACTCTGGAAACACCATATATTTT; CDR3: CASSPPRTVNSGNTIYF
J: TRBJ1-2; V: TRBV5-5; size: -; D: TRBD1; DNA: TGTGCCAGCAGCAGAGGACAGGCTGTTGTGTATGGCTACACCTTC; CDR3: CASSRGQAVVYGYTF
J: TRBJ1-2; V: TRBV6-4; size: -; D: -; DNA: TGTGCCAGCAGTGACTCCGCAGGGGCCGGCTACACCTTC; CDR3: CASSDSAGAGYTF
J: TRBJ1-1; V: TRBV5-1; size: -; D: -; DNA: TGCGCCAGCAGCTTGGCCAGGGAAGAGACTGAAGCTTTCTTT; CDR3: CASSLAREETEAFF
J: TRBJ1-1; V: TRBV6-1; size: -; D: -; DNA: TGTGCCACCTCCTCTGGACTGGTAGCTTTCTTT; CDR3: CATSSGLVAFF
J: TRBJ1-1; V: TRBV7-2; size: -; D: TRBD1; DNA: TGTGCCAGCAGCTTGACAGGGCTTAACACTGAAGCTTTCTTT; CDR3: CASSLTGLNTEAFF
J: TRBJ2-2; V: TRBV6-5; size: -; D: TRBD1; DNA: TGTGCCAGCAGTCTAGGACAGGGCACCGGGGAGCTGTTTTTT; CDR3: CASSLGQGTGELFF
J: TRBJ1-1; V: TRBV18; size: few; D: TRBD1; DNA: TGTGCCAGCTCACCAAACCAGGGGGCAATCACTGAAGCTTTCTTT; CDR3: CASSPNQGAITEAFF
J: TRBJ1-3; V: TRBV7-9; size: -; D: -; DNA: TGTGCCAGCAGCCCTCTTCTCTTTGGAAACACCATATATTTT; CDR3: CASSPLLFGNTIYF
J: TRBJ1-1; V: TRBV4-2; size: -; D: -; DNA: TGTGCCAGCAGCCCCGGGGTAGACACTGAAGCTTTCTTT; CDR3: CASSPGVDTEAFF
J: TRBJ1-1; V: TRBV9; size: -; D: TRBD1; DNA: TGTGCCAGCAGCGGACAGGGGGCTGTGGGCACTGAAGCTTTCTTT; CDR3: CASSGQGAVGTEAFF
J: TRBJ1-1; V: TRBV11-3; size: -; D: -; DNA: TGTGCCAGCAGCTCGGCAGGGCTGAACACTGAAGCTTTCTTT; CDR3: CASSSAGLNTEAFF
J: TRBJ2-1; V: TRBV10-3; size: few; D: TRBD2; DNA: TGTGCCATCAGTGAGACTAGCGGCTCCTACAATGAGCAGTTCTTC; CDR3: CAISETSGSYNEQFF
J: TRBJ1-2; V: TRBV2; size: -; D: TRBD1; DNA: TGTGCCAGCAGTGGGGGACAGGGACGGAATGGCTACACCTTC; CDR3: CASSGGQGRNGYTF
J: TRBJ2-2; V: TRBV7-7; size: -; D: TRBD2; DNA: TGTGCTAGCAGCCTGACTAGCGGGGGGGGCACCGGGGAGCTGTTTTTT; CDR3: CASSLTSGGGTGELFF
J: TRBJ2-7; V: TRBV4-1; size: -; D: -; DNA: TGCGCCAGCAGCCAAGAATTTGGAGAATACGAGCAGTACTTC; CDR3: CASSQEFGEYEQYF
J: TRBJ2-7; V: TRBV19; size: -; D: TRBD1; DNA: TGTGCCAGTAGTCGGGACAGGAACTACGAGCAGTACTTC; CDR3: CASSRDRNYEQYF
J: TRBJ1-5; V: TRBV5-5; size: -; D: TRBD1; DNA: TGTGCCAGCAGCTTGAGGACAGGGGGTAATCAGCCCCAGCATTTT; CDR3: CASSLRTGGNQPQHF
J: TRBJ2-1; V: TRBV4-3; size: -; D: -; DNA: TGCGCCAGCAGCCTCGGCCAGCCAGGGGAAGCGAGGAGCTCCTACAATGAGCAGTTCTTC; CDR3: CASSLGQPGEARSSYNEQFF
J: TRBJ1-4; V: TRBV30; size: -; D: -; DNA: TGTGCCTGGAGCCGAGCGCGACCGAGCACTAATGAAAAACTGTTTTTT; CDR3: CAWSRARPSTNEKLFF
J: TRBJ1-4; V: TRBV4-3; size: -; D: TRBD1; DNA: TGCGCCAGCAGCGCAGGGACAGGGGGCACTGAAAAACTGTTTTTT; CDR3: CASSAGTGGTEKLFF
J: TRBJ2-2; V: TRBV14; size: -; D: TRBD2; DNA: TGTGCCAGCAGCCAAGATATGCGGGAGGGCCCCCCCGGGGAGCTGTTTTTT; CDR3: CASSQDMREGPPGELFF
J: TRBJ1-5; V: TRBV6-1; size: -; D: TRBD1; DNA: TGTGCCAGCAGTGGGATGACAGGGATTCTAAATCAGCCCCAGCATTTT; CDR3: CASSGMTGILNQPQHF